This T cell receptor (beta chain) was sequenced for a study of T cells after yellow fever vaccination (dated by TCRdb to the late 2010s). About the study as a whole: Libraries from fractions with low cell numbers were prepared with the SMART-Seq v4 Ultra Low Input RNA kit. Blood was collected at multiple timepoints before and after primary and secondary immunization, and bulk PBMC replicates and cell subsets were isolated. To follow T-cell clones before and after primary and booster YFV17D yellow fever vaccination, bulk TCR alpha and beta repertoires were sequenced over time. The cohort comprised two healthy male donors, one aged 18 to 29 and one aged 30 to 40 years.

The study at large found these results: Most clones expanded after primary vaccination (approximately 97% of CD4 and around 89% of CD8) were re-detected after the booster, suggesting that broad memory maintenance occurred. Because abundant contaminating clonotypes from the bulk population could be contained in FACS-sorted repertoires, computational filtering was required. Because only two donors were included in the study, the extent to which the findings can be generalized is limited. A small fraction of clonotypes showed up in both the CD4 and CD8 compartments, probably as a result of convergent recombination. Compared with the primary T-cell response, the secondary T-cell response was weaker but faster, peaking on day 5 rather than day 15.

TCR cDNA was made using 5'RACE template switching, a step that added a universal primer site and unique molecular identifiers. Priming for cDNA synthesis came from both the TCR alpha and TCR beta constant segments. Library amplification used two PCR steps, and the second PCR step added sample barcodes and sequencing adapters. Sequencing of the libraries was done on either Illumina HiSeq 2500 (2x100 bp) or NovaSeq (2x150 bp). From the authors' description of their analysis: MIGEC handled demultiplexing of reads and collapsing into UMI consensus sequences, while MiXCR performed V(D)J alignment. Vaccine-responding clonotypes were defined with edgeR using replicate PBMC samples, requiring FDR below 0.01 and a log2 fold change above 5 up to day 15. CD4 or CD8 identity was assigned to each bulk clonotype according to whether the clonotype was present at higher abundance in the sequenced CD4 repertoire or the sequenced CD8 repertoire. In TCRdb, the public reads were trimmed at Q25 with fastp and aligned with MiXCR, with productive beta chains retained. Under each unique CDR3 protein, matching rows form one entry showing the most common genes and DNA. TCRdb, not the original authors, processed these V and J calls. This sample lists roughly 150,000 distinct CDR3 sequences; roughly 6.7% were detected once. The ten top clones hold 0.5% to 0.65% of the sample.

Reading the label with the study, this specimen's treatment or condition is: live attenuated yellow fever vaccine strain. A standard Ficoll-Paque protocol was used to isolate PBMCs from peripheral blood. Dynabeads CD4 and CD8 positive selection kits were used to isolate CD4 and CD8 T-cell fractions. TriZol was used to extract RNA from bulk PBMCs, CD4 and CD8 fractions, and dextramer-positive and dextramer-negative fractions. This clonotype was detected ten times or more. Its antigen is still unknown. Base qualities are not at hand, and no much larger clone is one base apart. Via the germline V gene (reference sequence), CDR1 is LGHDT and CDR2 YNNKEL. Deletion took 8 bases off V and 10 bases off J, with a span of 9 bases between the germline ends. The CDR3 sequence holds 10 residues, the cysteine and phenylalanine included. Only CDR3 DNA is held: 30 bases, read in frame from base 1.

The sample in question was CD4+ T cells sorted from PBMCs, obtained 10 days after the yellow fever booster vaccination. Recombination connected TRBV3-1 to TRBJ2-1; the D gene identity is not certain. This receptor was identified in a man aged 25 to 40 who received the YFV17D yellow fever vaccine. The CDR3 here reads CASGFHEQFF. The bases read TGTGCCAGCGGTTTTCACGAGCAGTTCTTC.